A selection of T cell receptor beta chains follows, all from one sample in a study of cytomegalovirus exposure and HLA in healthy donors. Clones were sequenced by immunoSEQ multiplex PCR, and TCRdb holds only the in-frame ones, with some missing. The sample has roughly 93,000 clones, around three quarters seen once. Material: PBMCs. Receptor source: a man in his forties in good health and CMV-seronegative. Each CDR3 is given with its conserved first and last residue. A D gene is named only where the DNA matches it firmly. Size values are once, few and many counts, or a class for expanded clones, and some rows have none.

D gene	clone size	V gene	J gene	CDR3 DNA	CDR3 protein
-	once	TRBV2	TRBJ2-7	TGTGCCAGCAGTGAAGCGCGGGGCAGATTCTACGAGCAGTACTTC	CASSEARGRFYEQYF
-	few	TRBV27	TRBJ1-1	TGTGCCAGCATATGGCAGGGAAATTCGAACACTGAAGCTTTCTTT	CASIWQGNSNTEAFF
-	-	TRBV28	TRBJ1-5	TGTGCCAGCAGTTTATTTCTGCTGCATCCGACCGAACCAAAAGAGGCGCATCAGCCCCAGCATTTT	CASSLFLLHPTEPKEAHQPQHF
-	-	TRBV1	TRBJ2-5	TGCACCAGCAGCCAACCCCCAGCTAGCGGAGAGACCCAATACTTC	CTSSQPPASGETQYF
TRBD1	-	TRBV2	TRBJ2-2	TGTGCCAGCAGTGTAGCGACAGGGGCCGGGGAGCTGTTTTTT	CASSVATGAGELFF
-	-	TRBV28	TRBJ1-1	TGTGCCAGCAGTTCGGGTGCCCTGAACACTGAAGCTTTCTTT	CASSSGALNTEAFF
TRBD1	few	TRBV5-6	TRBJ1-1	TGTGCCAGCAGGCCCGGGACAGTTAACACTGAAGCTTTCTTT	CASRPGTVNTEAFF
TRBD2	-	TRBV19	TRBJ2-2	TGTGCCACCCCAGCGGGGGCTAGCGGGAACACCGGGGAGCTGTTTTTT	CATPAGASGNTGELFF
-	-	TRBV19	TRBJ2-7	TGTGCCAGTAGTTCAGGGCGCGAGCAGTACTTC	CASSSGREQYF
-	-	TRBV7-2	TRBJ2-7	TGTGCCAGCAGCTTAGATCTGGGGAGCCCCTACGAGCAGTACTTC	CASSLDLGSPYEQYF
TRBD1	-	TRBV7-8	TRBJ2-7	TGTGCCAGCAGCTTAACAGGACAGGGAGTCTACGAGCAGTACTTC	CASSLTGQGVYEQYF
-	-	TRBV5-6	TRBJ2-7	TGTGCCAGCAGCTTTTCCGGGGAGAACGAGCAGTACTTC	CASSFSGENEQYF
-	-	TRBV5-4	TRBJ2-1	TGTGCCAGCAGCTTGGCGCCTAGCGATAAGCAGTTCTTC	CASSLAPSDKQFF
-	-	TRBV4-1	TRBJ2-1	TGCGCCAGCAGCCCCCCCGGTACCTACAATGAGCAGTTCTTC	CASSPPGTYNEQFF
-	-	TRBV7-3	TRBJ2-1	TGTGCCAGCAGCATCGGAGCCACCGGGACAGAGCAGTTCTTC	CASSIGATGTEQFF
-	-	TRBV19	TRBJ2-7	TGTGCCAGTAGTAAAGCAGGATCAGGCTACGAGCAGTACTTC	CASSKAGSGYEQYF
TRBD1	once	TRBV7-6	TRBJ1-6	TGTGCCAGCAGCTCGGGACAGAAGACACCCCTCCACTTT	CASSSGQKTPLHF
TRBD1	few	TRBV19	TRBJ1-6	TGTGCCAGTAGCCCGGGACAGGGGACAAATTCACCCCTCCACTTT	CASSPGQGTNSPLHF
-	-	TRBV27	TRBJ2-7	TGTGCCAGCAGTCCCTCGGCGACCGGGGTCGAGCAGTACTTC	CASSPSATGVEQYF
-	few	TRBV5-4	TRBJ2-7	TGTGCCAGCAGCTTGGTGTCAGGGGGGAATTCCTACGAGCAGTACTTC	CASSLVSGGNSYEQYF
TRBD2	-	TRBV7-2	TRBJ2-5	TGTGCCAGCAGCTTAGTAATAGCGGGGGGTTTAGAGACCCAGTACTTC	CASSLVIAGGLETQYF
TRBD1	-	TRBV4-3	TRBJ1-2	TGCGCCAGCAGCCAAGAAATCCAGGGGGCTTGGGGCTACACCTTC	CASSQEIQGAWGYTF
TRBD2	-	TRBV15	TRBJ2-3	TGTGCCACCAGGTCCTCGCGGGGGGGCCGCGCAGATACGCAGTATTTT	CATRSSRGGRADTQYF
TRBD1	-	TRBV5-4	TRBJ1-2	TGTGCCAGCAGCTTGCAGGGACAGGGGACCAGTGGCTACACCTTC	CASSLQGQGTSGYTF
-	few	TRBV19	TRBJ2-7	TGTGCCAGTAGTAGACAGGGAGGTGGCTACGAGCAGTACTTC	CASSRQGGGYEQYF
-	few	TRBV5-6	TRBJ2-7	TGTGCCAGCAGCCAGGGGTGGCTCTACGAGCAGTACTTC	CASSQGWLYEQYF
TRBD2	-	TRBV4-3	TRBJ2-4	TGCGCCAGCAGCCAAGTCGGCGGGGGGGTTTCCAAAAACATTCAGTACTTC	CASSQVGGGVSKNIQYF
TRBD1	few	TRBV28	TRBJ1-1	TGTGCCAGCGACAGTTTAATGGGACAGGGTAAAAACACTGAAGCTTTCTTT	CASDSLMGQGKNTEAFF
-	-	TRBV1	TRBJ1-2	TGCACCAGCAGCCAAGATGGGCAGGGGGCTAGGGGCTACACCTTC	CTSSQDGQGARGYTF
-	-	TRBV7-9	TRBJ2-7	TGTTCCAGCAGCCCTCTATCACTCGTGGAGGGGTCCCACTCCTACGAGCAGTACTTC	CSSSPLSLVEGSHSYEQYF
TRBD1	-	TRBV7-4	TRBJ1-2	TGTGCCACGACAGGGGAGGACTATGGCTACACCTTC	CATTGEDYGYTF
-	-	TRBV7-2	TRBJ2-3	TGTGCCAGCAGCAACCCCTCGGGGGGCCCGGCAGATACGCAGTATTTT	CASSNPSGGPADTQYF
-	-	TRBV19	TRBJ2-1	TGTGCCAGTAGTATAGATCGAGGGGGATTCACTGAGCAGTTCTTC	CASSIDRGGFTEQFF
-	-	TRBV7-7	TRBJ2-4	TGTGCCAGCAGCTTATGGCAGGACTCAACTGGCATTCAGTACTTC	CASSLWQDSTGIQYF
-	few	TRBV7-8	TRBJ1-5	TGTGCCAGCAGCTTAGATGAGCAGGGCGTTGCGTATCAGCCCCAGCATTTT	CASSLDEQGVAYQPQHF
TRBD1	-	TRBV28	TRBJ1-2	TGTGCCAGCAGTTTACTTTTCCAGGGGGCAAGTGGGTATGGCTACACCTTC	CASSLLFQGASGYGYTF
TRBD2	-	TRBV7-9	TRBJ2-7	TGTGCCAGCAGCTCACCTAGCGGCTACGAGCAGTACTTC	CASSSPSGYEQYF
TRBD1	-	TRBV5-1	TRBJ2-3	TGCGCCAGCAGACTCGACAGGGGGCTTCCAGATACGCAGTATTTT	CASRLDRGLPDTQYF
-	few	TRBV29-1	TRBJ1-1	TGCAGCGTTGTGGGCGCTTTCTTT	CSVVGAFF
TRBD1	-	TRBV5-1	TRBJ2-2	TGCGCCAGCAGCGAGGACAGGAAGTACACCGGGGAGCTGTTTTTT	CASSEDRKYTGELFF
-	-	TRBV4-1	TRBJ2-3	TGCGCCAGCAGCCAGCCTCAGCAGCGAGTGAAGGATACGCAGTATTTT	CASSQPQQRVKDTQYF
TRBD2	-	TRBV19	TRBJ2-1	TGTGCCAGTAGTATAACTAGCGGGGGGGCATATGAGCAGTTCTTC	CASSITSGGAYEQFF
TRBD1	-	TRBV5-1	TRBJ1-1	TGCGCCAGCAGCCCAGGGGGTGAAGCTTTCTTT	CASSPGGEAFF
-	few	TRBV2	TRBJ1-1	TGTGCCAGCAGACTGGAGCTAGCTGAAGCTTTCTTT	CASRLELAEAFF
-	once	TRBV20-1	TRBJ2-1	TGCAGCGGACAGCTTTACAATGAGCAGTTCTTC	CSGQLYNEQFF